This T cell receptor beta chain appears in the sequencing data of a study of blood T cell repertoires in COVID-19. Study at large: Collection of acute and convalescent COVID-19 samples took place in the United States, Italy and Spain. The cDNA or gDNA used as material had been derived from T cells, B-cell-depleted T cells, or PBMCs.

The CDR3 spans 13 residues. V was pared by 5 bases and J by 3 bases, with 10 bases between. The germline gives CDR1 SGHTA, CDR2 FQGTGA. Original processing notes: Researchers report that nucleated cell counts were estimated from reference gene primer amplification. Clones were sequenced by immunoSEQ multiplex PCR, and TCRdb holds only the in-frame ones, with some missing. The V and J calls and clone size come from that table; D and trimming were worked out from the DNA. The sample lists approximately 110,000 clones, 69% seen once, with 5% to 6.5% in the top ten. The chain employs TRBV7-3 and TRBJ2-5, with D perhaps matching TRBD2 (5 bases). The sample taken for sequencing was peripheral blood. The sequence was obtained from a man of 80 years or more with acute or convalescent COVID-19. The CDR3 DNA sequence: TGTGCCAGCAGCCGGGGTCCCGAAGAGACCCAGTACTTC. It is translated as CASSRGPEETQYF.